The next 22 T cell receptor beta chains were all read from a single sample in a study of STAT5B mutations in CD4+ large granular lymphocyte leukemia. Sequencing was performed with immunoSEQ multiplex PCR; in TCRdb, only in-frame clones are kept and a portion is missing. Of more than 20,000 clones in the sample, about 75% were seen once. Material for sequencing was CD4+ T cells from blood buffy coats. All receptors come from a human donor in good health.

The rearrangement uses TRBV5-6 and TRBJ2-3, with TRBD2 identical over 7 bases. The CDR3 runs to 12 residues. In germline, CDR1 is SGHDT, CDR2 YYEEEE. The CDR3 nucleotides are TGTGCTTGGGGGAGGGGCACAGATACGCAGTATTTT. Translating it yields CAWGRGTDTQYF.

The gene calls are TRBV11-3 and TRBJ2-7; maybe TRBD2 (6 bases). CDR1 and CDR2 (germline): SGHNT, YENEEA. The V end lost 4 bases, the J end lost 6 bases, and 19 bases lay between the germline ends. The CDR3 runs 15 residues. CDR3: CASSSSRASVSEQYF. CDR3 DNA sequence: TGTGCCAGCAGCTCCAGCAGGGCTAGCGTCTCCGAGCAGTACTTC.

This clone was detected a few times. CDR3 coding DNA: TGCAGCGTCCACAGTCCCGGGACAGTGAACACTGAAGCTTTCTTT. Protein product: CSVHSPGTVNTEAFF. V gene TRBV29-1 combines with J gene TRBJ1-1; TRBD1 aligns across 7 bases. In germline, CDR1 is SQVTM, CDR2 ANQGSEA. The CDR3 length is 15 residues. The V segment lost 6 bases and the J segment 0 bases; nucleotides outside the gene matches: 10.

In this sample, this clone turned up once. This chain joins TRBV7-2 and TRBJ1-2, with no clear D. V was clipped by 5 bases and J by 1 base, with 11 bases between them. CDR3 size: 14 residues. From germline, CDR1 is SGHTA and CDR2 FQGNSA. Written as DNA, the CDR3 is TGTGCCAGCAGCCCCCTGGCCGTTAACTATGGCTACACCTTC. Amino acids: CASSPLAVNYGYTF. Full variable domain (rest looked up from reference TRBV7-2 and TRBJ1-2): GAGVSQSPSNKVTEKGKDVELRCDPISGHTALYWYRQSLGQGLEFLIYFQGNSAPDKSGLPSDRFSAERTGGSVSTLTIQRTQQEDSAVYLCASSPLAVNYGYTFGSGTRLTVV.

This CDR3 reads CASSPLAGIFSYNEQFF. The CDR3 nucleotides are TGTGCCAGCTCACCTCTAGCGGGAATATTCTCCTACAATGAGCAGTTCTTC. The genes are TRBV18 and TRBJ2-1, with TRBD2 matching 9 bases. The germline V gene has CDR1 KGHSH and CDR2 LQKENI. This CDR3 has 17 amino acids. The V and J ends lost 3 bases and 0 bases, in that order; junction bases with no gene match: 6.

The V call is TRBV6-5, the J call TRBJ2-1, with D possibly matching TRBD2 (5 bases). The CDR3 runs 14 residues. CDR1 and CDR2 (germline): MNHEY, SVGAGI. V lost 5 bases and J 3 bases, leaving 11 bases between the germline ends. The CDR3, as DNA: TGTGCCAGCAGTCGATCGGGGTTCTACAATGAGCAGTTCTTC. Protein product: CASSRSGFYNEQFF.

This sequence joins TRBV9 and TRBJ2-5; 9 positions agree with TRBD2. The germline CDR1 and CDR2 sequences are SGDLS and YYNGEE. The CDR3 is 14 residues long. With V trimmed by 6 bases and J by 5 bases, 8 bases remained unmatched. CDR3 nucleotide sequence: TGTGCCAGCACACCGGGACTAGCCTCGGAGACCCAGTACTTC. It specifies CASTPGLASETQYF.

V usage is TRBV29-1 and J usage is TRBJ2-7, with D perhaps matching TRBD1 or TRBD2 (6 bases each). The CDR3 extends over 15 amino acids. Trimming shortened V by 0 bases and J by 4 bases, and 16 bases separated the two germline ends. The germline gives CDR1 SQVTM, CDR2 ANQGSEA. CDR3 protein: CSVEDQKGGPYEQYF. CDR3 coding DNA: TGCAGCGTTGAAGATCAAAAGGGGGGACCATACGAGCAGTACTTC.

CDR3 sequence reads: CASSPTYEQYF. The CDR3 nucleotides read TGTGCCAGCAGCCCCACCTACGAGCAGTACTTC. The chain links TRBV7-8 to TRBJ2-7, with no clear D. Trimming removed 5 bases at V and 2 bases at J, with 4 bases between. Germline CDR1 is SGHVS and CDR2 is FQNEAQ. The CDR3 totals 11 residues. Combining the CDR3 with reference TRBV7-8 and TRBJ2-7 gives the whole variable domain GAGVSQSPRYKVAKRGQDVALRCDPISGHVSLFWYQQALGQGPEFLTYFQNEAQLDKSGLPSDRFFAERPEGSVSTLKIQRTQQEDSAVYLCASSPTYEQYFGPGTRLTVT.

This clone was counted a few times. CDR3 sequence: CASSQEGTAYGYTF. CDR3 DNA sequence: TGCGCCAGCAGCCAAGAAGGGACAGCCTATGGCTACACCTTC. The chain couples TRBV4-3 to TRBJ1-2; TRBD1 matches 7 bases. CDR1 is LGHNA, CDR2 YSLEER, per germline. The CDR3 has 14 residues. V was pared by 0 bases and J by 4 bases, with 2 bases of the junction left unmatched.

This clone has just one count. This chain connects TRBV6-1 to TRBJ2-3, with TRBD1 identical over 7 bases. CDR1 is MNHNS and CDR2 is SASEGT in the germline V gene. This CDR3 is built from 14 residues. Unmatched junction bases numbered 2, after V lost 4 bases and J lost 1 base. CDR3 region: CASSVDRGTDTQYF. For the CDR3, the DNA is TGTGCCAGCAGTGTTGACAGGGGCACAGATACGCAGTATTTT.

This sequence joins TRBV27 and TRBJ2-7, with D tentatively TRBD1 (7 bases). Trimming took off 6 bases at V and 4 bases at J, with 13 bases between the two ends. Germline V gene sequence: CDR1 MNHEY, CDR2 SMNVEV (reference sequence). This CDR3 comprises 13 residues. DNA of the CDR3: TGTGCCAGCAGCCCGGGGGACAGTTACGAGCAGTACTTC. Amino acids: CASSPGDSYEQYF.

This clone was observed a few times. The chain has TRBV28 and TRBJ2-7, with D maybe TRBD1 (5 bases). V was pared by 1 base and J by 2 bases, with 9 bases between. The germline V gene encodes CDR1 MDHEN and CDR2 SYDVKM. There are 14 residues in the CDR3. CDR3 nucleotides: TGTGCCAGCAGTTTATCCAGGGTCACCTACGAGCAGTACTTC. Its protein product is CASSLSRVTYEQYF.

This clone was seen a handful of times. The rearrangement links TRBV7-2 to TRBJ2-1; D possibly corresponds to TRBD2 (5 bases). CDR3 length: 13 amino acids. V was clipped by 2 bases and J by 9 bases, with 11 bases between them. The germline V gene encodes CDR1 SGHTA and CDR2 FQGNSA. The CDR3 protein is CASSLNSAVEQFF. CDR3 coding DNA: TGTGCCAGCAGCTTAAATAGCGCGGTTGAGCAGTTCTTC.

The gene calls are TRBV28 and TRBJ2-7, with 13 positions matching TRBD2. CDR1 MDHEN and CDR2 SYDVKM come from the germline V gene. With V trimmed by 4 bases and J by 2 bases, 5 bases remained unmatched. The length of the CDR3 is 16 residues. This CDR3 is CASSWKTSGRPYEQYF. The CDR3 DNA sequence: TGTGCCAGCAGTTGGAAGACTAGCGGGAGGCCCTACGAGCAGTACTTC.

The V and J genes are TRBV30 and TRBJ1-3, with unresolved D. CDR3 length: 14 residues. Germline-derived CDR1 and CDR2 are GTSNPN and SVGIG (reference sequence). The ends were cut back, 8 bases at V and 0 bases at J, with 14 bases in the middle. The CDR3 DNA is TGTGCCCGCTCACACCCGGACTCTGGAAACACCATATATTTT. Encoded protein: CARSHPDSGNTIYF.

The CDR3 region is CASSLVTSGGTFYEQYF. CDR3 bases: TGTGCCAGCAGCTTAGTAACTAGCGGGGGGACCTTCTACGAGCAGTACTTC. V gene TRBV11-2 combines with J gene TRBJ2-7; 12 nucleotides match TRBD2. The CDR3 is 17 amino acids. Germline-derived CDR1 and CDR2 are SGHAT and FQNNGV. V gave up 1 base and J gave up 3 bases; unmatched junction bases: 7. Full variable domain (outside the CDR3, taken from reference TRBV11-2 and TRBJ2-7): EAGVAQSPRYKIIEKRQSVAFWCNPISGHATLYWYQQILGQGPKLLIQFQNNGVVDDSQLPKDRFSAERLKGVDSTLKIQPAKLEDSAVYLCASSLVTSGGTFYEQYFGPGTRLTVT.

The V and J genes are TRBV29-1 and TRBJ2-2, with D perhaps matching TRBD2 (6 bases). This CDR3 contains 15 residues. Germline V gene data show CDR1 as SQVTM and CDR2 as ANQGSEA. V was cut by 4 bases and J by 9 bases, with 21 bases left in between. The CDR3 nucleotides read TGCAGCGTTGCTGGTAGCGGTGGACTTGGGAGGGAGCTGTTTTTT. Translating it yields CSVAGSGGLGRELFF.

The V call is TRBV6-5, the J call TRBJ1-2; D unclear. Trimming shortened V by 6 bases and J by 0 bases, and 8 bases separated the two germline ends. Germline V CDR1 and CDR2: MNHEY, SVGAGI. The CDR3 spans 13 residues. The CDR3 region has the DNA TGTGCCAGCAGATCGACTTCTAACTATGGCTACACCTTC. Translated: CASRSTSNYGYTF.

The chain links TRBV5-1 to TRBJ2-3; D not certain. Per the germline V gene, CDR1 is SGHRS and CDR2 is YFSETQ. Trimming took 0 bases from V and 2 from J, leaving 7 bases between them. The CDR3 is made up of 14 amino acids. The CDR3 spells CASSLALFTDTQYF. The CDR3 DNA follows: TGCGCCAGCAGCTTGGCGCTTTTCACAGATACGCAGTATTTT.

The chain recombines TRBV5-1 with TRBJ2-1; tentative D call: TRBD2 (6 bases). With 3 bases removed from V and 9 bases from J, the gap between germline ends came to 16 bases. Germline V CDR1 and CDR2: SGHRS, YFSETQ. This CDR3 has 14 amino acids. The chain's CDR3 is CASSSGLNIGEQFF. The CDR3 DNA reads as TGCGCCAGCAGCTCGGGACTTAATATTGGTGAGCAGTTCTTC.

CDR3 sequence: CASSLDASGGGGTQYF. The CDR3 bases are TGTGCCAGCAGCTTAGATGCTAGCGGGGGAGGGGGTACGCAGTATTTT. This chain links TRBV7-2 with TRBJ2-3; 10 nucleotides align to TRBD2. The germline CDR1 and CDR2 sequences are SGHTA and FQGNSA. This CDR3 has 16 residues. With V trimmed by 1 base and J by 8 bases, 9 bases remained unmatched.